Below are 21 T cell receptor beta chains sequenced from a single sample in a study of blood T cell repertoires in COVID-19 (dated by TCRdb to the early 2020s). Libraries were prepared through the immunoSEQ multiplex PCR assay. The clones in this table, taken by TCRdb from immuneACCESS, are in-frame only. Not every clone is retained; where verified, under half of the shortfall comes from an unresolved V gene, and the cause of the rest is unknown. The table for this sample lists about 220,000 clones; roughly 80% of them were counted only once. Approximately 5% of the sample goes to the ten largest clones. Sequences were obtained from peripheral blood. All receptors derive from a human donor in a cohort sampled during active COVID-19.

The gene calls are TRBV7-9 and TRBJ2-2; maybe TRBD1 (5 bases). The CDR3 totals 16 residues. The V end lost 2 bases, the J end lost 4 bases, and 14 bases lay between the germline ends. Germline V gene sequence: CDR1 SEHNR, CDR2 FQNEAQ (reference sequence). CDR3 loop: CASSLNQGRGTGELFF. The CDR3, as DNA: TGTGCCAGCAGCTTAAACCAGGGAAGAGGCACCGGGGAGCTGTTTTTT. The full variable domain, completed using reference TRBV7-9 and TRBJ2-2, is DTGVSQNPRHKITKRGQNVTFRCDPISEHNRLYWYRQTLGQGPEFLTYFQNEAQLEKSRLLSDRFSAERPKGSFSTLEIQRTEQGDSAMYLCASSLNQGRGTGELFFGEGSRLTVL.

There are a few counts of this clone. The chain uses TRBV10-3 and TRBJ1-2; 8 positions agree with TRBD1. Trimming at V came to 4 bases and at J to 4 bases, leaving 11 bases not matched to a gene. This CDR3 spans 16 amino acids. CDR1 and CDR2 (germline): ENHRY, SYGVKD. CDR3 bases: TGTGCCATCAGTGGAGGAGGACAGGGCAAATTCTATGGCTACACCTTC. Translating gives CAISGGGQGKFYGYTF.

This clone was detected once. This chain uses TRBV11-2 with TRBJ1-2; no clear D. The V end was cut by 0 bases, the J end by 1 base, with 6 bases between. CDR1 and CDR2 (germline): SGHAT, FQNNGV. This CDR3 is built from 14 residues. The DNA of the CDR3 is TGTGCCAGCAGCTTAGACAGGATTAACTATGGCTACACCTTC. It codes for CASSLDRINYGYTF.

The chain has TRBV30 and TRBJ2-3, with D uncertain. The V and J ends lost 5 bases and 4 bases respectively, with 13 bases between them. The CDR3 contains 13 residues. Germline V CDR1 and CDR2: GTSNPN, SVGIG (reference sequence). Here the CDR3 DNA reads TGTGCCTGGGACCAGGCTGCCCCAGATACGCAGTATTTT. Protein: CAWDQAAPDTQYF.

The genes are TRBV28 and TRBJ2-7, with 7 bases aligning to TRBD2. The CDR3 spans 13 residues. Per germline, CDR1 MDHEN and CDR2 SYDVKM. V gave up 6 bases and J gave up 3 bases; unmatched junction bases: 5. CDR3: CASSPGGFYEQYF. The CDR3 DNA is TGTGCCAGCAGCCCCGGGGGGTTCTACGAGCAGTACTTC. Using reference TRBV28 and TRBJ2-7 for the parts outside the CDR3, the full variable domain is DVKVTQSSRYLVKRTGEKVFLECVQDMDHENMFWYRQDPGLGLRLIYFSYDVKMKEKGDIPEGYSVSREKKERFSLILESASTNQTSMYLCASSPGGFYEQYFGPGTRLTVT.

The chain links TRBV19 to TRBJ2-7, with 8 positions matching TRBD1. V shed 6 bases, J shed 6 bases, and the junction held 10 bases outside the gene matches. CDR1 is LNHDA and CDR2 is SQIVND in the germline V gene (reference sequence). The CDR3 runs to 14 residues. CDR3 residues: CASSAPTGAGEQYF. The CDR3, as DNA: TGTGCCAGTAGCGCTCCGACAGGGGCGGGCGAGCAGTACTTC.

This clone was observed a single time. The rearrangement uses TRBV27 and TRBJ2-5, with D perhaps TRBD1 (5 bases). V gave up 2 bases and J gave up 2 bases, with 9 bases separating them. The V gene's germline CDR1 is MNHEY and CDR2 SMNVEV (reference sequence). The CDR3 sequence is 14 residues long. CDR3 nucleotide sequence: TGTGCCAGCAGTTTACTTCAGGGTCAAGAGACCCAGTACTTC. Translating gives CASSLLQGQETQYF.

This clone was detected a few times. CDR3 coding DNA: TGTGCCAGCAGCGACGGACAGGGATCGGGCAATCAGCCCCAGCATTTT. Its protein product is CASSDGQGSGNQPQHF. The chain joins TRBV7-9 to TRBJ1-5, with TRBD1 identical over 8 bases. The CDR3 has 16 amino acids. Germline assignment: CDR1 SEHNR and CDR2 FQNEAQ (reference sequence). The J segment lost 2 bases and the V segment lost 5 bases, leaving 8 bases of the junction unmatched.

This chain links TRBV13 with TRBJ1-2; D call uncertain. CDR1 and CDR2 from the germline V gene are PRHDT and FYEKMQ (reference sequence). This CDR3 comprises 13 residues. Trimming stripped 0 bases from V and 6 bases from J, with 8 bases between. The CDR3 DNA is TGTGCCAGCAGCTTAGGCGACGGGAATGGCTACACCTTC. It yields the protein CASSLGDGNGYTF.

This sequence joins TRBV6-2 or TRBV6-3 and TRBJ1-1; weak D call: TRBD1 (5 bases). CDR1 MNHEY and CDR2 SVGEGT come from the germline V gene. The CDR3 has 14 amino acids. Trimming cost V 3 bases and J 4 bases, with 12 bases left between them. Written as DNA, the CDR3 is TGTGCCAGCAGTTATGGGGGGTCGGTCACTGAAGCTTTCTTT. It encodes CASSYGGSVTEAFF.

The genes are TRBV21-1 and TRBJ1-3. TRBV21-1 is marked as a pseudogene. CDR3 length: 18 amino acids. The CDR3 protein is CASSKAHCGGPTGNTIYF. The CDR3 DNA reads TGTGCCAGCAGCAAAGCCCATTGTGGAGGGCCCACTGGAAACACCATATATTTT.

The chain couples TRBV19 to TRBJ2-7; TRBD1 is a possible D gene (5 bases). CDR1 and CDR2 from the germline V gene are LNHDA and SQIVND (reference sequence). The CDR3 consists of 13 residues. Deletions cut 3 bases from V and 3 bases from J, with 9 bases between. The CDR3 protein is CASSIVQGYEQYF. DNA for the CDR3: TGTGCCAGTAGTATTGTTCAGGGCTACGAGCAGTACTTC.

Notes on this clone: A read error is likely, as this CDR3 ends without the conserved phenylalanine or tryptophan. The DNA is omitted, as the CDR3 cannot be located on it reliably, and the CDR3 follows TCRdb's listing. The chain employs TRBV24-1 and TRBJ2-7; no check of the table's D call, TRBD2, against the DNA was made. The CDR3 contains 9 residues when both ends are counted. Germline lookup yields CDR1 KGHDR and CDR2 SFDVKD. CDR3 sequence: CTTSDLPGG.

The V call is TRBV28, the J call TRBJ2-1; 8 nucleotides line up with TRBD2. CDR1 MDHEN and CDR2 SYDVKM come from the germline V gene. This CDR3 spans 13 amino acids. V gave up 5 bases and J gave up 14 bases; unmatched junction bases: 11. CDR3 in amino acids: CASSPGLAGGEFF. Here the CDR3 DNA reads TGTGCCAGCAGTCCGGGCCTAGCCGGGGGGGAGTTCTTC.

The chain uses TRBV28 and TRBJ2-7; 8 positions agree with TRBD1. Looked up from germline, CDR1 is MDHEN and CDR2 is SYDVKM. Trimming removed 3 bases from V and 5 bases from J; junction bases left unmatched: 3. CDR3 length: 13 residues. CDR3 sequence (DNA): TGTGCCAGCAGTTTGACAGGGGTACACGAGCAGTACTTC. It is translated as CASSLTGVHEQYF.

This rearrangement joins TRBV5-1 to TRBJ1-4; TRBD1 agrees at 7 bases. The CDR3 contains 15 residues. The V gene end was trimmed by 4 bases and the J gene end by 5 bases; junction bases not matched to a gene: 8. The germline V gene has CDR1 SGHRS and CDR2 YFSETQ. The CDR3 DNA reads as TGCGCCAGCAGCGTCGGGACAGCGAGAAATGAAAAACTGTTTTTT. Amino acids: CASSVGTARNEKLFF.

CDR3 nucleotide sequence: TGTGCCAGCAGTTACCGGGGTCTAGCCAAAAACATTCAGTACTTC. Its protein is CASSYRGLAKNIQYF. V is TRBV6-2 or TRBV6-3 and J is TRBJ2-4; D might be TRBD2 (5 bases). Germline-derived CDR1 and CDR2 are MNHEY and SVGEGT. There are 15 residues in the CDR3. Trimming cost V 2 bases and J 0 bases, with 8 bases left between them.

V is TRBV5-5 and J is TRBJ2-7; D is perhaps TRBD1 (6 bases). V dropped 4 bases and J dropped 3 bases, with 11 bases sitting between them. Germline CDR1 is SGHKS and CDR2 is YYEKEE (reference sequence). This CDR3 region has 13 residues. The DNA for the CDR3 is TGTGCCAGCAGCCCGGACAGTTACTACGAGCAGTACTTC. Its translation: CASSPDSYYEQYF. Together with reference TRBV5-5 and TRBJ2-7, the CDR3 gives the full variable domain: DAGVTQSPTHLIKTRGQQVTLRCSPISGHKSVSWYQQVLGQGPQFIFQYYEKEERGRGNFPDRFSARQFPNYSSELNVNALLLGDSALYLCASSPDSYYEQYFGPGTRLTVT.

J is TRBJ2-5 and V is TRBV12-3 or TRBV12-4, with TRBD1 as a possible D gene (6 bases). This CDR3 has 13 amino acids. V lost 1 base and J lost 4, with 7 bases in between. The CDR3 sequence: CASSLGTVETQYF. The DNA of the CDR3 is TGTGCCAGCAGTTTAGGGACAGTAGAGACCCAGTACTTC.

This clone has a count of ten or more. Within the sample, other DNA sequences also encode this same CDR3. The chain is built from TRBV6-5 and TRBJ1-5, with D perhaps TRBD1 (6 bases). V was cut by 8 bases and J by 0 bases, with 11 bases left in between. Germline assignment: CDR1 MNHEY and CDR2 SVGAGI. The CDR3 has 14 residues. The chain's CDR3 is CASGSGHSNQPQHF. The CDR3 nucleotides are TGTGCCAGCGGGTCGGGACATAGCAATCAGCCCCAGCATTTT.

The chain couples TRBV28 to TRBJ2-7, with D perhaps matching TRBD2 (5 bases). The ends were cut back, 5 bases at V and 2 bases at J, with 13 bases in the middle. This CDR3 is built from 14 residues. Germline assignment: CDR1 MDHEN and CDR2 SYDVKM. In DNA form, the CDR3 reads TGTGCCAGCAGTCTTGGACTGAAAACCTACGAGCAGTACTTC. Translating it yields CASSLGLKTYEQYF.